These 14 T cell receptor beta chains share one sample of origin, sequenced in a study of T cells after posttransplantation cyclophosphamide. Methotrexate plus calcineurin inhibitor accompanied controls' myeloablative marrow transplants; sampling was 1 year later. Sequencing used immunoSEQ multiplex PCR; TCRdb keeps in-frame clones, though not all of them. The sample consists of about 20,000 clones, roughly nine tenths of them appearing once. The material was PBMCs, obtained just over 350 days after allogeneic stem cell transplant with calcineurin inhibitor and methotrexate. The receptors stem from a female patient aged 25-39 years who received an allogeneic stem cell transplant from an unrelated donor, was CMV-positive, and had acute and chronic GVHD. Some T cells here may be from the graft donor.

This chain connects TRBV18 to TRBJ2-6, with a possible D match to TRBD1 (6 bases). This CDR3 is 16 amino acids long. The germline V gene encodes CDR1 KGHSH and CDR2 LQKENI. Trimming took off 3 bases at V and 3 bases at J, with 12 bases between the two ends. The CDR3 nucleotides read TGTGCCAGCTCACCCGTCCAGGGGAGTGGGGCCAACGTCCTGACTTTC. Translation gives CASSPVQGSGANVLTF.

The CDR3 region has the DNA TGTGCCAGCAGTGAAAGCAGTCCCAGGGTCGGTAATCAGCCCCAGCATTTT. Translating gives CASSESSPRVGNQPQHF. The V and J genes are TRBV6-1 and TRBJ1-5; possible D gene TRBD1, 5 bases. The CDR3 is made up of 17 amino acids. Trimming removed 2 bases at V and 4 bases at J, with 18 bases between. Germline CDR1 MNHNS, CDR2 SASEGT.

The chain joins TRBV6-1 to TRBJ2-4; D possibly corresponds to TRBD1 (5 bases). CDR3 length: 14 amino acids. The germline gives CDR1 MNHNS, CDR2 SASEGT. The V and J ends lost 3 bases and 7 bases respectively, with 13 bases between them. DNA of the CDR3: TGTGCCAGCAGTGACGGACAAACGGAGAACATTCAGTACTTC. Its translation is CASSDGQTENIQYF.

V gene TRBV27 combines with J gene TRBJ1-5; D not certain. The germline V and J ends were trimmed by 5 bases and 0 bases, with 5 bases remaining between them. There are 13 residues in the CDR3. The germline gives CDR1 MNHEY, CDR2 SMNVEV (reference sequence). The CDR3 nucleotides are TGTGCCAGCAGTCCGTATAGCAATCAGCCCCAGCATTTT. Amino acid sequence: CASSPYSNQPQHF.

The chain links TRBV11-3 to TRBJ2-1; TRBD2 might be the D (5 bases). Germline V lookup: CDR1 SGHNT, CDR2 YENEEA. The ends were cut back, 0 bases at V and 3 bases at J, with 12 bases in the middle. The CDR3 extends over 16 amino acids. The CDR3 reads CASSLERSVNYNEQFF. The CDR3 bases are TGTGCCAGCAGCTTAGAGCGTAGCGTTAACTACAATGAGCAGTTCTTC.

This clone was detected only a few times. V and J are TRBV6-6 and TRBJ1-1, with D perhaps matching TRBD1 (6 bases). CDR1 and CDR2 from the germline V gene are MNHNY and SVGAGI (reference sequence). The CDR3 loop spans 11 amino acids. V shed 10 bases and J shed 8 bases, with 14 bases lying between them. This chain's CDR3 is CAIGQLEEAFF. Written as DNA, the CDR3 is TGTGCCATAGGACAGTTAGAAGAAGCTTTCTTT.

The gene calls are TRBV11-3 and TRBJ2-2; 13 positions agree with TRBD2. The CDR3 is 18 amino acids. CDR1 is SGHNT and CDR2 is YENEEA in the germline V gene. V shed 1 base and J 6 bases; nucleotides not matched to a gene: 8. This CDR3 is CASSLGGGLAGLAGELFF. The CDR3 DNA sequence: TGTGCCAGCAGCTTAGGAGGGGGACTAGCGGGATTGGCCGGGGAGCTGTTTTTT.

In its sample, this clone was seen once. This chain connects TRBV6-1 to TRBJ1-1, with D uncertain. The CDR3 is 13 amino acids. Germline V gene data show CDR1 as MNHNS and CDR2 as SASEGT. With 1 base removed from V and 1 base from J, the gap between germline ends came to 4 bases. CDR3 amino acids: CASSEDGNTEAFF. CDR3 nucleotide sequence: TGTGCCAGCAGTGAAGACGGGAACACTGAAGCTTTCTTT.

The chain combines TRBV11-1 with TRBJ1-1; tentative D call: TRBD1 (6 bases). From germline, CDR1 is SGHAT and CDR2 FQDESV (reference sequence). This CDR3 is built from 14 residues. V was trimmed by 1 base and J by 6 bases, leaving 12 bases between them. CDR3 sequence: CASSLGATGPEAFF. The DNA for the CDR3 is TGTGCCAGCAGCTTAGGAGCCACAGGGCCTGAAGCTTTCTTT. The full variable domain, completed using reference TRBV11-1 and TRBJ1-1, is EAEVAQSPRYKITEKSQAVAFWCDPISGHATLYWYRQILGQGPELLVQFQDESVVDDSQLPKDRFSAERLKGVDSTLKIQPAELGDSAMYLCASSLGATGPEAFFGQGTRLTVV.

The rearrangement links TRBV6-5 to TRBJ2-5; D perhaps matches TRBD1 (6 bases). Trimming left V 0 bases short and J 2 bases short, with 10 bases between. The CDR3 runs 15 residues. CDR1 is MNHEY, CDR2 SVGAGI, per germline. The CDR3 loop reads CASSYSGQKQETQYF. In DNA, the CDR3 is TGTGCCAGCAGTTACTCCGGACAGAAACAAGAGACCCAGTACTTC.

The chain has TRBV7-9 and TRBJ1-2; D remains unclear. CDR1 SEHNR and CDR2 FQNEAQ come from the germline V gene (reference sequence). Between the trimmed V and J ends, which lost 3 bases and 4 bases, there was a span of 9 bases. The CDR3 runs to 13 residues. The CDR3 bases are TGTGCCAGCAGCTTGCAAGAGATCTATGGCTACACCTTC. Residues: CASSLQEIYGYTF.

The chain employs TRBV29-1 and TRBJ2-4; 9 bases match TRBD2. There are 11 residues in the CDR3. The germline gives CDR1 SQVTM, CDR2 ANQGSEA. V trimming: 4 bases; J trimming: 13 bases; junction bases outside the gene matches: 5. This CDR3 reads CSVGTSVRQYF. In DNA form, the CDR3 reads TGCAGCGTTGGGACTAGCGTTCGACAGTACTTC.

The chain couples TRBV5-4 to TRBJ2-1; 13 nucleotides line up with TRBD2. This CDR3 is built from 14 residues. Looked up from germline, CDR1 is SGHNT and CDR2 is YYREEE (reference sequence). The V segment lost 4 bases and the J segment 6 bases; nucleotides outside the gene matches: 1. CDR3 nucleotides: TGTGCCAGCAGCGGACTAGCGGGAGTCAATGAGCAGTTCTTC. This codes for CASSGLAGVNEQFF.

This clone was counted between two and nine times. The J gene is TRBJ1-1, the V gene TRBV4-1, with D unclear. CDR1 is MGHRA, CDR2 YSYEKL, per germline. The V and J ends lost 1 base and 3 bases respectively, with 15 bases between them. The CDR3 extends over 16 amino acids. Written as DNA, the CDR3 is TGCGCCAGCAGCCAAGTAATCCGGGTCGGGGACACTGAAGCTTTCTTT. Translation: CASSQVIRVGDTEAFF.